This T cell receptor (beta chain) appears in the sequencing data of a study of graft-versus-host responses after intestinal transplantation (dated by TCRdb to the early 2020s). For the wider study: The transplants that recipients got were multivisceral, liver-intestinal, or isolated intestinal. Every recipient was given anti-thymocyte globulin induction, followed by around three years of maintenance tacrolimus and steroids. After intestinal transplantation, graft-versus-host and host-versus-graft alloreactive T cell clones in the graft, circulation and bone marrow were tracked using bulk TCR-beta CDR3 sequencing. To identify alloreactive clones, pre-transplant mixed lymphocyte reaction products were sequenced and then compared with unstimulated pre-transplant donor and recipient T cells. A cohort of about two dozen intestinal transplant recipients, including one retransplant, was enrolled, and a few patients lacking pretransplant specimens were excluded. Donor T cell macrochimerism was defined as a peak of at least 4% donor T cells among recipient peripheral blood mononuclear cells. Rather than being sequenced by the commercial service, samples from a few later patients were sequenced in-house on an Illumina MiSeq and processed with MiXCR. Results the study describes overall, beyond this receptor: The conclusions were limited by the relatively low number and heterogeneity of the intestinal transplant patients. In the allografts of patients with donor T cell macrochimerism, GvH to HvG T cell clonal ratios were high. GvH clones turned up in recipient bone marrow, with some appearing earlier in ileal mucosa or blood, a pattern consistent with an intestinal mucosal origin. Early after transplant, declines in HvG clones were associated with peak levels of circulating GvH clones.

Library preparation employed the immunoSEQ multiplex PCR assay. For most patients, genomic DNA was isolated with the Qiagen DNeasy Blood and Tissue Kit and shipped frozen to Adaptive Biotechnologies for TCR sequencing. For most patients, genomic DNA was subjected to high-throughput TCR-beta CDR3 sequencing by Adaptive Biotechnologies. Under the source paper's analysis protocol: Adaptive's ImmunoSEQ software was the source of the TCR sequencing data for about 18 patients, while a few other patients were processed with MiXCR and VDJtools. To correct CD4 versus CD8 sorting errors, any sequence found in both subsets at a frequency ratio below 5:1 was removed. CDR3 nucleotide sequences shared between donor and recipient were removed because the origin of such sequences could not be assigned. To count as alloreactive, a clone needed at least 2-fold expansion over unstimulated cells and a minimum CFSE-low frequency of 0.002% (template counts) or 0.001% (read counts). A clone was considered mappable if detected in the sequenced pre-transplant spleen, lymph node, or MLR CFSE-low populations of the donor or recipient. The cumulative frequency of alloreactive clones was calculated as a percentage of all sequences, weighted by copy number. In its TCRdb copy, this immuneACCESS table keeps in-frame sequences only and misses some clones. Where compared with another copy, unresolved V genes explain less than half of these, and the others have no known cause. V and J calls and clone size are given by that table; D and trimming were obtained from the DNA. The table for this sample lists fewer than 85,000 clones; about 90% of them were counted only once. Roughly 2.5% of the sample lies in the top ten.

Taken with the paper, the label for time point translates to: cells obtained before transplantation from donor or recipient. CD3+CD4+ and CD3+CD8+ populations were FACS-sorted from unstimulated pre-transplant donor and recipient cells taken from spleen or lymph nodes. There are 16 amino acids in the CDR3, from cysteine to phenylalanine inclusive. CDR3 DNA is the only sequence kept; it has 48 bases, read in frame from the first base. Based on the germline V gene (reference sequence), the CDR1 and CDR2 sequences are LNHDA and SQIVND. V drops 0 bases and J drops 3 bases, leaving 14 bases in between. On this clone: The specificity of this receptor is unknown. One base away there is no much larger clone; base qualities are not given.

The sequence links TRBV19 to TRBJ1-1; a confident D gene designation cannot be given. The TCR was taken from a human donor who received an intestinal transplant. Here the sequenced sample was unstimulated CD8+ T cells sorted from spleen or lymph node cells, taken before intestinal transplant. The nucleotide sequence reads TGTGCCAGTAGTATAGATCCTAGTACTAGGGACACTGAAGCTTTCTTT. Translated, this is CASSIDPSTRDTEAFF.